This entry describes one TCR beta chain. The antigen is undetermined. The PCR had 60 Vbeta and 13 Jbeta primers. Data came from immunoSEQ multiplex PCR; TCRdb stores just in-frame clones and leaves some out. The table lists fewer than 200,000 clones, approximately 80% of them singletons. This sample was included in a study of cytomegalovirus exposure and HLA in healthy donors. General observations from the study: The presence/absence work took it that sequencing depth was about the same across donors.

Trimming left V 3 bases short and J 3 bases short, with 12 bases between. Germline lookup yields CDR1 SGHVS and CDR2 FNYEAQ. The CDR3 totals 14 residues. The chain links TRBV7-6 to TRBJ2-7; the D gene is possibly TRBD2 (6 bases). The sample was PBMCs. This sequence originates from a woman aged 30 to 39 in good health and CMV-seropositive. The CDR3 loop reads CASSFEGTVYEQYF. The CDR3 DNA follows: TGTGCCAGCAGCTTCGAAGGGACTGTCTACGAGCAGTACTTC. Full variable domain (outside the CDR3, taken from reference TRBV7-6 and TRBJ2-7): GAGVSQSPRYKVTKRGQDVALRCDPISGHVSLYWYRQALGQGPEFLTYFNYEAQQDKSGLPNDRFSAERPEGSISTLTIQRTEQRDSAMYRCASSFEGTVYEQYFGPGTRLTVT.